This T cell receptor beta chain stems from a study of read filtering for tumor transcriptome and immune sequencing (dated by TCRdb to the early 2020s). General notes on the study: The cohort was composed of approximately 17 male and more than twelve female patients, with a mean age of approximately 66 years and an age range of roughly 40 to 85. After DNase treatment, whole-transcriptome libraries were prepared using the TruSeq RNA Access Library Prep Kit. Using the same bone marrow samples, the study ran both targeted immune repertoire sequencing and bulk whole-transcriptome sequencing and then compared the TCR repertoires from each method. Per sample, about 3.5 to 10.27 million TCR-region mapped reads were obtained with IR-seq, compared with only about 85 to 1273 with RNA-seq. A main aim was a read-filtering strategy for immune repertoire data, specifically whether clonotypes supported by a single read should be removed. By revised international staging, 8 or 9 patients were R-ISS I, some 17 were R-ISS II and about seven were R-ISS III. Study-wide findings and limitations: In IR-seq, roughly four fifths of clonotypes but approximately 3.2% of total reads were represented by single-read clonotypes, whereas in RNA-seq, approximately 70% of clonotypes and around 45% of reads were represented by single-read clonotypes. Compared with RNA-seq, IR-seq captured clonotypes at much greater depth and more reliably, and a smaller IR-seq throughput was enough to identify most of the shared clonotypes. Removing single-read clonotypes increased the correlation between IR-seq and RNA-seq shared clonotype proportions. Rather than purified T cells, the sorted CD138-negative fraction was a mixed bone marrow immune population.

For this clonotype: Its antigen target is currently unknown. Base qualities are not recorded, but no much larger clone differs from it by a single base.

The germline V gene specifies SQVTM as CDR1 and ANQGSEA as CDR2. The CDR3 spans 13 residues, from the cysteine through the phenylalanine. Just CDR3 DNA is preserved here, 39 bases in frame from base 1. V is reduced by 1 base and J by 0 bases, leaving a spacing of 7 bases between them. Bone marrow was sampled from every patient at the time of active disease. Bone marrow mononuclear cells were isolated by Ficoll-Hypaque density gradient centrifugation. To remove myeloma plasma cells, the cells were labeled with CD138 magnetic microbeads on a MACS separator, and CD138-negative cells were then collected by negative selection. The purity of the isolated cells was checked by flow cytometry with CD138 antibodies on an Attune NxT. TRIzol reagent was used to extract total RNA, which was then quantified with a NanoDrop spectrophotometer. Paired RNA-seq and IR-seq were performed on each patient's CD138-negative bone marrow sample.

Starting from approximately 400 ng RNA, TCR libraries were constructed with the Immunoverse kit using molecular barcoded adaptors that cover the alpha/delta and beta/gamma chains. TCR library preparation was performed with the same RNA that was used for transcriptome sequencing. Sequencing of the TCR libraries was done on an Illumina HiSeq 4000 with 2 x 150 cycles. The authors' analysis ran thus. Using MiXCR, which included quality filtering and error correction, TCR reads were aligned to human V, D, J and C references and then assembled into CDR3 clonotypes. The tcR package in R was used for analysis of clonotype counts and gene usage diversity. For inspection of raw mapping reads, RNA-seq reads were mapped by STAR aligner version 2.5.3a onto GRCh37 of the human genome. IR-seq fastq files were randomly downsampled with Seqtk 1.3 to test the effect of sequencing depth on detected clonotypes. The raw public reads went through TCRdb reprocessing: fastp at Q25, MiXCR clone calling, in-frame beta chains kept. A single entry per CDR3 protein holds the most common genes and DNA from its merged rows. TCRdb assigned the V and J calls; the authors' analysis was not used. The sample contains 100,000 to 150,000 distinct CDR3 sequences, 13% of them found a single time. Of the sample, roughly 7.6% falls within the top ten clones.

Material for sequencing was a population of CD138-negative cells sorted from bone marrow. In the paper's terms, the cell subset or site label means: bone marrow mononuclear cells depleted of CD138+ plasma/myeloma cells by negative magnetic selection. The receptor chain draws on TRBV29-1 and TRBJ2-7, with the D gene not confidently named. This sequence was found in a donor aged 40 or older with multiple myeloma. Here is the DNA: TGCAGCGTTGAAGGTGGAAACTCCTACGAGCAGTACTTC. Translated, this gives CSVEGGNSYEQYF.